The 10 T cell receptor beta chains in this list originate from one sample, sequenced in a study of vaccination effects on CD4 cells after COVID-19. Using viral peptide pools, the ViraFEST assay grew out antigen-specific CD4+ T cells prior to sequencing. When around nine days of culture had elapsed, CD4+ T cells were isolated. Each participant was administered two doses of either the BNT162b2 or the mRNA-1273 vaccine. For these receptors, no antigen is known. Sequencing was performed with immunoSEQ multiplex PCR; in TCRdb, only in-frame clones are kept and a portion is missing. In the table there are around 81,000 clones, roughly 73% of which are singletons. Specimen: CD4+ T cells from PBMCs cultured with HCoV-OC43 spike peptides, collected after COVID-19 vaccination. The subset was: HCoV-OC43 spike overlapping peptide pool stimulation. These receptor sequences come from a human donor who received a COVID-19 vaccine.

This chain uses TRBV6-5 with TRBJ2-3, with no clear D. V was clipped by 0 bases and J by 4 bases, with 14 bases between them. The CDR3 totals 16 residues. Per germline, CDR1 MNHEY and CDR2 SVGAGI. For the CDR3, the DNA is TGTGCCAGCAGTTACTCTAGGACCCAAAGCCCAGATACGCAGTATTTT. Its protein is CASSYSRTQSPDTQYF.

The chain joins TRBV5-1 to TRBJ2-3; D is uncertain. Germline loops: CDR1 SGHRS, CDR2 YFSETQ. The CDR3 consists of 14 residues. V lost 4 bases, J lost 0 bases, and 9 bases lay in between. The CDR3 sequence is CASSPADSTDTQYF. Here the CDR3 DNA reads TGCGCCAGCAGCCCCGCGGACAGCACAGATACGCAGTATTTT. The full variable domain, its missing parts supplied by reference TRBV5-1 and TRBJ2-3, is KAGVTQTPRYLIKTRGQQVTLSCSPISGHRSVSWYQQTPGQGLQFLFEYFSETQRNKGNFPGRFSGRQFSNSRSEMNVSTLELGDSALYLCASSPADSTDTQYFGPGTRLTVL.

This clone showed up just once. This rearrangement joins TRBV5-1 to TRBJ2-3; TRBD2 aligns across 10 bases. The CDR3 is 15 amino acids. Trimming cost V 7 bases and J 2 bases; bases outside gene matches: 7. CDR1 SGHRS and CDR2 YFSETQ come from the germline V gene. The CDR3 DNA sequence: TGCGCCAGCTCTCAACTAGCGGGGTTCACAGATACGCAGTATTTT. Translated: CASSQLAGFTDTQYF.

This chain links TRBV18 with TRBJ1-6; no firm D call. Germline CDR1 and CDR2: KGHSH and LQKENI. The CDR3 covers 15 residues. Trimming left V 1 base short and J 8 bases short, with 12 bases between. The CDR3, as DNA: TGTGCCAGCTCACCACAGGCCGACAACGATTCACCCCTCCACTTT. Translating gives CASSPQADNDSPLHF.

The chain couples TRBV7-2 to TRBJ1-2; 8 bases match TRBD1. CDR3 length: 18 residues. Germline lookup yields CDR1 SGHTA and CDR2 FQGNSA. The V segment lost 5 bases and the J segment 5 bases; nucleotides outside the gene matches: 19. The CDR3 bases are TGTGCCAGCAGCCCAGGACAGGGAAGAACCGGTTCCTTATATGGCTACACCTTC. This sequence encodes CASSPGQGRTGSLYGYTF.

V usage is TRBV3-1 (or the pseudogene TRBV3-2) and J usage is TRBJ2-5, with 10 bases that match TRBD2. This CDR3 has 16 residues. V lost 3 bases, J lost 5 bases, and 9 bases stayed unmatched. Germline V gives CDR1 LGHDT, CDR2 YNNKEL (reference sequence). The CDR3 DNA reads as TGTGCCAGCAGCCATCATACTAGCGGGGCCTTCGAGACCCAGTACTTC. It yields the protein CASSHHTSGAFETQYF.

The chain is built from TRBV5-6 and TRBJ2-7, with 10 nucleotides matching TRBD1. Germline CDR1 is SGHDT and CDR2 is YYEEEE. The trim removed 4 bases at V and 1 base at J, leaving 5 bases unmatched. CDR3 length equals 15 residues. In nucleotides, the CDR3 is TGTGCCAGCAGCCCGGACAGGGGGGCGTCCTACGAGCAGTACGTC. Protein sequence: CASSPDRGASYEQYV.

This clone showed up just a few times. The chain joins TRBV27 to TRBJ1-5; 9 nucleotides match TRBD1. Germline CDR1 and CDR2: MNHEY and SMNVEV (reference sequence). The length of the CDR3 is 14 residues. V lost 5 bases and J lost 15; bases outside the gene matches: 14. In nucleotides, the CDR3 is TGTGCCAGCAGTATAACTTCCGGGACAGGGAGGCTGCATTTT. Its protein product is CASSITSGTGRLHF.

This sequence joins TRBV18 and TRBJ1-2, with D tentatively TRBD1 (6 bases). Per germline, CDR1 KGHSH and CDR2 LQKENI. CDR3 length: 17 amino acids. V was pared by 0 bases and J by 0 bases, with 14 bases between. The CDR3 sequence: CASSPPPGQTTNYGYTF. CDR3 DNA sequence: TGTGCCAGCTCACCACCCCCCGGACAGACGACTAACTATGGCTACACCTTC.

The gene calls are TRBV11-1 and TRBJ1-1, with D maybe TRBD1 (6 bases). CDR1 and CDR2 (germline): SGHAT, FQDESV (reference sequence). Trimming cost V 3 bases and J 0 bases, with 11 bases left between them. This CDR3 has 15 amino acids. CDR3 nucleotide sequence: TGTGCCAGCAGCTTTTCTGACAGGATGAACACTGAAGCTTTCTTT. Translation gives CASSFSDRMNTEAFF. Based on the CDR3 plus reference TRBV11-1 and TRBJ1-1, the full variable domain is EAEVAQSPRYKITEKSQAVAFWCDPISGHATLYWYRQILGQGPELLVQFQDESVVDDSQLPKDRFSAERLKGVDSTLKIQPAELGDSAMYLCASSFSDRMNTEAFFGQGTRLTVV.